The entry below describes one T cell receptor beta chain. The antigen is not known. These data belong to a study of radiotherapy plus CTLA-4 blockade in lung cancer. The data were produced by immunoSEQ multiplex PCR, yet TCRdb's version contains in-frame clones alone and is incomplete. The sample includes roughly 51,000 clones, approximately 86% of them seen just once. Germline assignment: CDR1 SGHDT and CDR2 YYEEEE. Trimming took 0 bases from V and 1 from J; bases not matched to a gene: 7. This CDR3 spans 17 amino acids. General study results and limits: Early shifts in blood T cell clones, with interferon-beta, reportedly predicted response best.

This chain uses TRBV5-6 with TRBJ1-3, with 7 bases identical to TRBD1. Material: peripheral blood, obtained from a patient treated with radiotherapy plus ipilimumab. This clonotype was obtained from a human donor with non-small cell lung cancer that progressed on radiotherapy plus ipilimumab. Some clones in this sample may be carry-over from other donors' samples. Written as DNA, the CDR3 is TGTGCCAGCAGCTTGGGACAGGGTATTCTTTCTGGAAACACCATATATTTT. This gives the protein CASSLGQGILSGNTIYF. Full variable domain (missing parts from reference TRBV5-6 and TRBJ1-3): DAGVTQSPTHLIKTRGQQVTLRCSPKSGHDTVSWYQQALGQGPQFIFQYYEEEERQRGNFPDRFSGHQFPNYSSELNVNALLLGDSALYLCASSLGQGILSGNTIYFGEGSWLTVV.